This T cell receptor beta chain was identified during a study of blood T cell repertoires in COVID-19. About the research overall: Among Cohort 3 donors, those recovered had two negative PCRs, clearance, or symptom resolution.

The length of the CDR3 is 15 residues. Germline V gives CDR1 MNHEY, CDR2 SMNVEV (reference sequence). Trimming pared 6 bases from V and 4 bases from J, leaving 18 bases between. The protocol was immunoSEQ multiplex PCR, while the TCRdb copy is restricted to in-frame clones and leaves out a portion. The sample yields some 200,000 clones, 70% to 90% seen once. The source of this sequence is a woman between 50 and 59 years old in a cohort exposed to, infected with or recovered from COVID-19 (not recorded which). The sequenced material came from PBMCs or T cells enriched from blood (not recorded which). This chain connects TRBV27 to TRBJ1-2, with D perhaps matching TRBD1 (6 bases). The CDR3 DNA follows: TGTGCCAGCAGACTAAAGGGGGGGCTGCGCTATGGCTACACCTTC. It translates to CASRLKGGLRYGYTF.